Below, 11 T cell receptor beta chains from the same sample are listed, as sequenced in a study of cytomegalovirus exposure and HLA in healthy donors. This PCR relied on a set of 60 Vbeta primers and 13 Jbeta primers. TCRdb keeps only in-frame clones here, not all; method: immunoSEQ multiplex PCR. The data contain 100,000 to 150,000 clones, under 85% of them singletons. Sequenced input: PBMCs. These receptor sequences come from a woman in her forties or fifties in good health and CMV-seropositive.

This chain joins TRBV28 and TRBJ1-4, with unresolved D. The V end was cut by 4 bases, the J end by 1 base, with 10 bases between. This CDR3 has 15 residues. CDR1 is MDHEN, CDR2 SYDVKM, per germline. The CDR3 coding sequence is TGTGCCAGCAGTTCAGCCGGGATAACTAATGAAAAACTGTTTTTT. The encoded protein is CASSSAGITNEKLFF.

This chain joins TRBV9 and TRBJ1-2; possibly TRBD1 for D (5 bases). The CDR3 is made up of 13 amino acids. The germline V gene has CDR1 SGDLS and CDR2 YYNGEE. Trimming left V 2 bases short and J 8 bases short, with 13 bases between. The CDR3 loop reads CASSVVGARGYTF. CDR3 in DNA: TGTGCCAGCAGCGTTGTAGGGGCGCGCGGCTACACCTTC.

The chain uses TRBV11-2 and TRBJ2-3, with D perhaps matching TRBD1 (6 bases). V was trimmed by 5 bases and J by 2 bases, leaving 11 bases between them. This CDR3 spans 14 amino acids. CDR1 and CDR2 from the germline V gene are SGHAT and FQNNGV. The CDR3 sequence: CASSQTGFTDTQYF. The CDR3, as DNA: TGTGCCAGCAGCCAAACAGGGTTCACAGATACGCAGTATTTT.

This clone was counted a single time. V is TRBV11-2 and J is TRBJ2-5; D might be TRBD2 (5 bases). There are 15 residues in the CDR3. V was shortened by 8 bases and J by 2 bases, with 18 bases between the two germline ends. Germline-derived CDR1 and CDR2 are SGHAT and FQNNGV. The CDR3 spells CASSTQEEIQETQYF. As DNA, the CDR3 is TGTGCCAGCTCTACTCAGGAGGAGATACAAGAGACCCAGTACTTC.

J is TRBJ2-3 and V is TRBV28, with TRBD2 identical over 8 bases. J was trimmed by 4 bases and V by 5 bases; bases with no gene match: 8. Looked up from germline, CDR1 is MDHEN and CDR2 is SYDVKM. The CDR3 has 15 residues. CDR3 region: CASSNGGAEADTQYF. In DNA form, the CDR3 reads TGTGCCAGCAGTAACGGGGGGGCCGAGGCAGATACGCAGTATTTT.

This clone was counted a few times. The chain joins TRBV28 to TRBJ1-3; tentative D call: TRBD1 (5 bases). The CDR3 extends over 17 amino acids. V was cut by 5 bases and J by 0 bases, with 17 bases left in between. Germline assignment: CDR1 MDHEN and CDR2 SYDVKM. The CDR3: CASSLDLQGSSGNTIYF. In DNA, the CDR3 is TGTGCCAGCAGTCTTGACCTCCAGGGCTCCTCTGGAAACACCATATATTTT.

For the CDR3, the DNA is TGTGCCAGCAGCTTCCGAGGGTCAAAGCCCTACGAGCAGTACTTC. Encoded protein: CASSFRGSKPYEQYF. This chain connects TRBV5-6 to TRBJ2-7; a weak D match, TRBD2 (5 bases). CDR3 length: 15 residues. V lost 2 bases to trimming and J lost 2 bases, with 14 bases between them. The germline V gene has CDR1 SGHDT and CDR2 YYEEEE. Filled out from reference TRBV5-6 and TRBJ2-7, the complete variable domain reads DAGVTQSPTHLIKTRGQQVTLRCSPKSGHDTVSWYQQALGQGPQFIFQYYEEEERQRGNFPDRFSGHQFPNYSSELNVNALLLGDSALYLCASSFRGSKPYEQYFGPGTRLTVT.

This chain links TRBV7-3 with TRBJ1-4, with D perhaps TRBD1 (5 bases). The V end lost 0 bases, the J end lost 8 bases, and 13 bases lay between the germline ends. Germline-derived CDR1 and CDR2 are SGHTA and FQGTGA. The CDR3 is 15 amino acids. In DNA form, the CDR3 reads TGTGCCAGCAGCTTAACAGGGGAAGTAGGAGAAAAACTGTTTTTT. It is translated as CASSLTGEVGEKLFF.

This chain uses TRBV21-1 with TRBJ2-2; the D call TRBD1 from the table was never checked on the DNA. TRBV21-1 is designated a pseudogene. This CDR3 contains 17 residues. CDR3 nucleotides: TGTGCCAGCAGTGCGGCATGGGGGCAGGTATACACCGGGGAGCTGTTTTTT. As protein: CASSAAWGQVYTGELFF.

The gene calls are TRBV30 and TRBJ1-6; 11 bases match TRBD1. Germline V gene lookup returns CDR1 GTSNPN and CDR2 SVGIG (reference sequence). V shed 3 bases and J 10 bases; nucleotides not matched to a gene: 8. The CDR3 covers 15 residues. As DNA, the CDR3 is TGTGCCTGGAGCGGGGGACAGGGGGTACGATCACCCCTCCACTTT. It translates to CAWSGGQGVRSPLHF.

This clone was seen a single time. The V and J genes are TRBV11-2 and TRBJ1-4; D is possibly TRBD1 (5 bases). Germline-derived CDR1 and CDR2 are SGHAT and FQNNGV. Trimming pared 1 base from V and 8 bases from J, leaving 8 bases between. The CDR3 is 13 residues long. CDR3 region: CASSLGQREKLFF. In DNA form, the CDR3 reads TGTGCCAGCAGCTTAGGACAGAGAGAAAAACTGTTTTTT.